What follows describes a single T cell receptor beta chain. The data were taken from a study of blood T cell repertoires in COVID-19. Turning to the study itself: The United States, Italy and Spain provided the acute and convalescent COVID-19 samples.

TCRdb keeps only in-frame clones here, not all; method: immunoSEQ multiplex PCR. Of 100,000 to 150,000 clones in the sample, roughly 84% were seen once. Sequencing was done on a sample of peripheral blood. The TCR was taken from a woman aged 80 or over with acute or convalescent COVID-19.

CDR3 DNA: TGTGCCAGCAGCTTAGAGGGGGGACGGCAGCCCCAGCATTTT. As protein: CASSLEGGRQPQHF. This sequence joins TRBV11-2 and TRBJ1-5; D perhaps matches TRBD1 (5 bases). Trimming left V 0 bases short and J 7 bases short, with 10 bases between. This CDR3 is built from 14 residues. Germline V CDR1 and CDR2: SGHAT, FQNNGV. The whole variable domain, remainder taken from reference TRBV11-2 and TRBJ1-5, is EAGVAQSPRYKIIEKRQSVAFWCNPISGHATLYWYQQILGQGPKLLIQFQNNGVVDDSQLPKDRFSAERLKGVDSTLKIQPAKLEDSAVYLCASSLEGGRQPQHFGDGTRLSIL.